This record concerns one T cell receptor beta chain sequence. These data come from a study of blood T cell repertoires in COVID-19. V gave up 6 bases and J gave up 3 bases; unmatched junction bases: 5. Germline V lookup: CDR1 MNHEY, CDR2 SVGAGI. This CDR3 is built from 14 residues. Assay: immunoSEQ multiplex PCR; the TCRdb copy retains only in-frame clones and omits some. The sample lists hundreds of thousands of clones, approximately 91% occurring once. The TCR sequence derives from a man between 60 and 75 years old who had recovered from COVID-19. Sample: PBMCs or T cells enriched from blood (not recorded which). The chain joins TRBV6-5 to TRBJ2-7, with TRBD2 identical over 10 bases. The CDR3 protein is CASSLAGEIYEQYF. In nucleotides, the CDR3 is TGTGCCAGCAGCCTAGCGGGAGAGATCTACGAGCAGTACTTC.